The T cell receptor beta chain described here comes from a study of CD8 T cells in Susac syndrome. An input of about 0.5 to 1 ug of RNA was subjected to reverse transcription using random hexamers. Each CDR3 protein gets one entry after TCRdb re-called the immunoSEQ multiplex PCR reads with MiXCR. The sample carries hundreds of thousands of distinct CDR3 sequences, roughly 84% recorded once. TEMRA cells underwent FACS enrichment and CD8+ and CD4+ T cells underwent negative isolation. The CDR3 contains 14 residues. Trimming stripped 6 bases from V and 7 bases from J, with 16 bases between. CDR1 is MDHEN, CDR2 SYDVKM, per germline.

The chain employs TRBV28 and TRBJ1-5; D perhaps matches TRBD1 (5 bases). The origin of this receptor is a human donor with multiple sclerosis. The sequenced sample was CD8+ T cells from PBMCs. The CDR3 protein is CASSSPGGGQPQHF. Here the CDR3 DNA reads TGTGCCAGCAGCTCCCCCGGGGGTGGGCAGCCCCAGCATTTT.